This TCR beta chain was sequenced for a study of CD8+CD57+ T cells in acquired aplastic anemia. Study as a whole: The sorted CD4+ and CD8+ cells yielded an average about 3.5 ug of DNA.

Patients picked for sequencing had shown CD8+CD57+ cell expansion detected by flow cytometry. Everyone among the patients had severe acquired aplastic anemia. Patients were untreated when blood was sampled. Per the germline V gene, CDR1 is DFQATT and CDR2 is SNEGSKA (reference sequence). V was trimmed by 5 bases and J by 1 base, leaving 15 bases between them. This CDR3 comprises 14 residues. Study-level results: Shared by patients and controls, just under 30 CD8+ CDR3s were abundant in patients.

At least ten counts were recorded for this clonotype. What it recognizes is unknown. It was genomic DNA that served as the template for profiling TCR beta VDJ and CDR3. TCRdb independently ran MiXCR on the reads; one entry per CDR3 protein. The sample lists about 160,000 distinct CDR3 sequences; around half were seen once. The V call is TRBV20-1, the J call TRBJ2-7; D is possibly TRBD1 or TRBD2 (5 bases each). The specimen sequenced was sorted CD4+, CD8+, or CD8+CD57+ T cells (not recorded which) from PBMCs. This clonotype was sampled from a human donor with aplastic anemia. This chain's CDR3 is CSASTGAGSYEQYF. The CDR3, as DNA: TGCAGTGCTTCCACCGGGGCCGGTTCCTACGAGCAGTACTTC.